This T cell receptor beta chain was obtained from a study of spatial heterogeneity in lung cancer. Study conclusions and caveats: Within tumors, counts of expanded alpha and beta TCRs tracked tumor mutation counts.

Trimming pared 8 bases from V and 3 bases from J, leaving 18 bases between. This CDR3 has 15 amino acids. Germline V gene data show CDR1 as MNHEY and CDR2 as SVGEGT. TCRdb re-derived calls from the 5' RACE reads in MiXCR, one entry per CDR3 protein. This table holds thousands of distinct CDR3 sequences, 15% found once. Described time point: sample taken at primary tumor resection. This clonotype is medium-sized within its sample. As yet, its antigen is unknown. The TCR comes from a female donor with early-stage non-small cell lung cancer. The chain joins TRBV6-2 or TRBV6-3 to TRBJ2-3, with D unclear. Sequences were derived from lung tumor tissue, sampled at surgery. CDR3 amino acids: CASSLREVSTDTQYF. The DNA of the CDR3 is TGTGCCAGCTCCTTACGAGAGGTTTCGACAGATACGCAGTATTTT.